The 23 T cell receptor beta chains listed next were all sequenced from one sample in a study of T cells after yellow fever vaccination (dated by TCRdb to about 2019). Interpreted using the paper, the treatment or condition label stands for: live attenuated yellow fever vaccine strain. Library creation used 5' RACE. TCRdb names Illumina HiSeq 2500 as the instrument used. TCRdb reworked the public reads: Q25 trimming with fastp, MiXCR clone assembly, productive beta chains retained. For every CDR3 protein sequence, its rows merge into one entry that carries the most common genes and DNA. The sample yields some 350,000 distinct CDR3 sequences; 8.5% to 10% were counted once. Of the sample, more than 15% is held by the ten largest clones. The material sequenced was PBMCs, taken on the day of the first yellow fever vaccination. The receptors were sampled from a man younger than 30 who received the YFV17D yellow fever vaccine.

The chain has TRBV28 and TRBJ1-2; weak D call: TRBD1 (5 bases). Trimming stripped 6 bases from V and 1 base from J, with 12 bases between. Germline V gives CDR1 MDHEN, CDR2 SYDVKM. CDR3 length: 14 amino acids. The CDR3 bases are TGTGCCAGCAGCCTCATACAGGTTAACTATGGCTACACCTTC. Encoded protein: CASSLIQVNYGYTF.

This clonotype showed up many times. The chain employs TRBV5-1 and TRBJ2-7; the D gene is possibly TRBD1 (5 bases). The CDR3 is made up of 15 amino acids. Germline values: CDR1 SGHRS, CDR2 YFSETQ. V lost 4 bases and J 10 bases, leaving 24 bases between the germline ends. The CDR3 reads CASSGAPDTLIEQYF. The CDR3 nucleotides are TGCGCCAGCAGCGGAGCCCCGGACACGTTAATAGAACAGTACTTC. The variable domain in full, completed from reference TRBV5-1 and TRBJ2-7, reads KAGVTQTPRYLIKTRGQQVTLSCSPISGHRSVSWYQQTPGQGLQFLFEYFSETQRNKGNFPGRFSGRQFSNSRSEMNVSTLELGDSALYLCASSGAPDTLIEQYFGPGTRLTVT.

Ten or more counts support this clonotype. The chain uses TRBV7-2 and TRBJ2-1; 7 nucleotides align to TRBD2. V lost 5 bases, J lost 8 bases, and 15 bases stayed unmatched. The germline gives CDR1 SGHTA, CDR2 FQGNSA. This CDR3 has 16 amino acids. The CDR3 DNA is TGTGCCAGCAGCCGTAACGGGGGGAGAGGGTATGATGAGCAGTTCTTC. This sequence encodes CASSRNGGRGYDEQFF.

J is TRBJ2-3 and V is TRBV7-3, with a weak D call TRBD1 (7 bases). The CDR3 contains 15 residues. CDR1 is SGHTA and CDR2 is FQGTGA in the germline V gene. V lost 5 bases and J lost 5, with 17 bases in between. For the CDR3, the DNA is TGTGCCAGCAGCCCTGGAGGGGGCCGAGGAGATACGCAGTATTTT. This sequence encodes CASSPGGGRGDTQYF.

Many counts were recorded for this clonotype. This chain joins TRBV7-2 and TRBJ2-2; D uncertain. Germline CDR1 reads SGHTA; CDR2 reads FQGNSA. The CDR3 length is 15 residues. V was shortened by 5 bases and J by 0 bases, with 10 bases between the two germline ends. The CDR3: CASSPPGANTGELFF. CDR3 bases: TGTGCCAGCAGCCCTCCAGGAGCGAACACCGGGGAGCTGTTTTTT. Filled out from reference TRBV7-2 and TRBJ2-2, the complete variable domain reads GAGVSQSPSNKVTEKGKDVELRCDPISGHTALYWYRQSLGQGLEFLIYFQGNSAPDKSGLPSDRFSAERTGGSVSTLTIQRTQQEDSAVYLCASSPPGANTGELFFGEGSRLTVL.

This clonotype was counted a few times. The chain joins TRBV27 to TRBJ2-5, with 11 positions matching TRBD2. The length of the CDR3 is 15 residues. Trimming took 6 bases from V and 5 from J; bases not matched to a gene: 8. The V gene's germline CDR1 is MNHEY and CDR2 SMNVEV (reference sequence). DNA of the CDR3: TGTGCCAGCAGGGAATTAGCGGGGGGGAGGGAGACCCAGTACTTC. The encoded protein is CASRELAGGRETQYF.

The chain has TRBV28 and TRBJ2-5; no firm D call. The CDR3 contains 13 residues. The germline V gene has CDR1 MDHEN and CDR2 SYDVKM. With 9 bases removed from V and 5 bases from J, the gap between germline ends came to 16 bases. CDR3 DNA sequence: TGTGCCAGGGGCTTTACGGGTGAGGAGACCCAGTACTTC. Its translation: CARGFTGEETQYF.

The table lists this clonotype with many counts. The chain couples TRBV10-3 to TRBJ2-5, with D possibly TRBD2 on 6 matching bases. Looked up from germline, CDR1 is ENHRY and CDR2 is SYGVKD. V dropped 11 bases and J dropped 0 bases, with 13 bases sitting between them. CDR3 length: 13 amino acids. DNA for the CDR3: TGTGCCGTGGGTTCTAGCGACCAAGAGACCCAGTACTTC. Translation: CAVGSSDQETQYF.

In this sample, this clonotype turned up a few times. V is TRBV4-3 and J is TRBJ2-2; 8 bases are shared with TRBD2. The germline gives CDR1 LGHNA, CDR2 YSLEER. Losses at the gene ends were 0 bases for V and 6 bases for J; bases not matched to a gene: 12. CDR3 size: 18 residues. CDR3 loop: CASSQDGPGGLGSGELFF. CDR3 sequence (DNA): TGCGCCAGCAGCCAAGACGGACCGGGGGGGCTAGGCTCCGGGGAGCTGTTTTTT.

This rearrangement joins TRBV7-2 to TRBJ2-1; the match to TRBD2 covers 7 bases. Germline CDR1 reads SGHTA; CDR2 reads FQGNSA. V gave up 4 bases and J gave up 5 bases; unmatched junction bases: 2. This CDR3 contains 13 residues. CDR3 bases: TGTGCCAGCAGCTCGGGACTAAACAATGAGCAGTTCTTC. Translated: CASSSGLNNEQFF.

There are a few counts of this clonotype. The rearrangement joins TRBV6-5 to TRBJ2-7; possible D gene TRBD1, 5 bases. CDR1 and CDR2 (germline): MNHEY, SVGAGI. The CDR3 is 14 amino acids. With 6 bases removed from V and 0 bases from J, the gap between germline ends came to 12 bases. DNA for the CDR3: TGTGCCAGCAGATTAACCGACAGCTCCTACGAGCAGTACGTC. It yields the protein CASRLTDSSYEQYV.

This clonotype was seen repeatedly, ten times or more. CDR3 coding DNA: TGTGCCAGCAGCTACGCTCGGGACGCCTCATTGGCCGGGGAGCTGTTTTTT. It is translated as CASSYARDASLAGELFF. The V and J genes are TRBV7-9 and TRBJ2-2, with D perhaps TRBD1 or TRBD2 (5 bases each). Germline V lookup: CDR1 SEHNR, CDR2 FQNEAQ (reference sequence). The CDR3 contains 17 residues. V lost 4 bases and J lost 6, with 21 bases in between. The variable domain in full, with the rest retrieved from reference TRBV7-9 and TRBJ2-2, is DTGVSQNPRHKITKRGQNVTFRCDPISEHNRLYWYRQTLGQGPEFLTYFQNEAQLEKSRLLSDRFSAERPKGSFSTLEIQRTEQGDSAMYLCASSYARDASLAGELFFGEGSRLTVL.

This clonotype was counted many times. The rearrangement links TRBV6-5 to TRBJ1-1, with D possibly matching TRBD1 (5 bases). Trimming pared 0 bases from V and 2 bases from J, leaving 13 bases between. The CDR3 has 16 residues. Germline values: CDR1 MNHEY, CDR2 SVGAGI. CDR3 region: CASSYSFWGSNTEAFF. The DNA of the CDR3 is TGTGCCAGCAGTTACTCGTTCTGGGGCTCTAACACTGAAGCTTTCTTT.

This clonotype has only a few counts. V is TRBV7-9 and J is TRBJ2-5, with D perhaps matching TRBD1 or TRBD2 (5 bases each). V dropped 5 bases and J dropped 5 bases, with 15 bases sitting between them. The CDR3 consists of 14 residues. Germline assignment: CDR1 SEHNR and CDR2 FQNEAQ (reference sequence). CDR3 sequence: CASSTGGGRETQYF. CDR3 DNA: TGTGCCAGCAGCACAGGTGGAGGACGGGAGACCCAGTACTTC.

This clonotype was recorded a few times. The chain joins TRBV30 to TRBJ2-3, with 10 positions matching TRBD1. The CDR3 runs 17 residues. The V gene end was trimmed by 1 base and the J gene end by 4 bases; junction bases not matched to a gene: 11. CDR1 and CDR2 (germline): GTSNPN, SVGIG (reference sequence). The DNA for the CDR3 is TGTGCCTGGAGTGGCCCTCGACAGGGGGCGCATCCAGATACGCAGTATTTT. Translating it yields CAWSGPRQGAHPDTQYF.

This clonotype was seen a few times. J is TRBJ1-2 and V is TRBV11-2; 9 nucleotides match TRBD1. From germline, CDR1 is SGHAT and CDR2 FQNNGV. V shed 6 bases, J shed 8 bases, and the junction held 4 bases outside the gene matches. There are 12 residues in the CDR3. CDR3 amino acids: CASSPGQGGYTF. The CDR3 DNA reads as TGTGCCAGCAGTCCGGGACAGGGCGGCTACACCTTC.

A note on this clonotype: The junction differs from germline at one of its ends, possibly a read error. The rearrangement uses TRBV4-3 and TRBJ2-3, with 7 bases aligning to TRBD1. This CDR3 has 15 residues. CDR1 is LGHNA and CDR2 is YSLEER in the germline V gene. The CDR3 nucleotides are TGCGCCAGCAGCCTCCGGGACAGAGGGACAGATACGCCGTATTTT. Its protein is CASSLRDRGTDTPYF.

This clonotype was counted a few times. V and J are TRBV30 and TRBJ1-2, with D tentatively TRBD1 (5 bases). V lost 1 base and J 4 bases, leaving 16 bases between the germline ends. Germline assignment: CDR1 GTSNPN and CDR2 SVGIG (reference sequence). The CDR3 contains 15 residues. CDR3 in DNA: TGTGCCTGGAGTGCAGTGCATAGGGGCGGCTATGGCTACACCTTC. It yields the protein CAWSAVHRGGYGYTF. Combining the CDR3 with reference TRBV30 and TRBJ1-2 gives the whole variable domain SQTIHQWPATLVQPVGSPLSLECTVEGTSNPNLYWYRQAAGRGLQLLFYSVGIGQISSEVPQNLSASRPQDRQFILSSKKLLLSDSGFYLCAWSAVHRGGYGYTFGSGTRLTVV.

This clonotype was counted between two and nine times. The V gene is TRBV4-3, the J gene TRBJ2-3; no definite D call. Germline V CDR1 and CDR2: LGHNA, YSLEER. V lost 0 bases to trimming and J lost 2 bases, with 9 bases between them. The CDR3 runs 15 residues. The CDR3 sequence is CASSQESRSTDTQYF. Here the CDR3 DNA reads TGCGCCAGCAGCCAAGAAAGTAGATCCACAGATACGCAGTATTTT.

Many counts were recorded for this clonotype. This rearrangement joins TRBV18 to TRBJ1-1; TRBD1 matches 10 bases. The CDR3 is made up of 15 amino acids. Trimming took 4 bases from V and 5 from J; bases not matched to a gene: 7. Germline values: CDR1 KGHSH, CDR2 LQKENI. CDR3 nucleotide sequence: TGTGCCAGCTCACTTCGGACAGGGGGTTGGACTGAAGCTTTCTTT. This sequence encodes CASSLRTGGWTEAFF.

This clonotype appeared many times. This chain joins TRBV29-1 and TRBJ1-1; 7 positions agree with TRBD1. The CDR3 is 11 residues long. V shed 7 bases, J shed 7 bases, and the junction held 6 bases outside the gene matches. Germline V gene data show CDR1 as SQVTM and CDR2 as ANQGSEA. CDR3: CSAYRGGEAFF. CDR3 in DNA: TGCAGCGCCTACAGGGGAGGTGAAGCTTTCTTT.

This sequence joins TRBV6-4 and TRBJ2-5, with 8 bases fitting TRBD1. J gave up 4 bases and V 5 bases, and 3 bases lay outside the gene matches. This CDR3 is 13 amino acids long. Germline V gene data show CDR1 as MRHNA and CDR2 as SNTAGT. The CDR3 sequence is CASSTDRGETQYF. CDR3 DNA: TGTGCCAGCAGTACTGACAGGGGAGAGACCCAGTACTTC.

The chain joins TRBV14 to TRBJ2-1; possibly TRBD2 for D (7 bases). This CDR3 has 16 residues. V dropped 4 bases and J dropped 7 bases, with 20 bases sitting between them. Germline V gene data show CDR1 as SGHDN and CDR2 as FVKESK. Here the CDR3 DNA reads TGTGCCAGCAGCCCTCGCGGAGGGGGGGGCCTAAATGAGCAGTTCTTC. It codes for CASSPRGGGGLNEQFF. Drawing the rest from reference TRBV14 and TRBJ2-1, the complete variable domain is EAGVTQFPSHSVIEKGQTVTLRCDPISGHDNLYWYRRVMGKEIKFLLHFVKESKQDESGMPNNRFLAERTGGTYSTLKVQPAELEDSGVYFCASSPRGGGGLNEQFFGPGTRLTVL.